These 11 T cell receptor beta chains originate from one sample sequenced in a study of shared clonotypes between healthy human individuals. Using immunoSEQ multiplex PCR, the repertoire was profiled, and TCRdb retains in-frame clones only, with some absent. The data show fewer than 1.6 million clones, less than 99% seen once. The sequenced material came from naive CD4+ T cells sorted from blood. Subset in this sample: CD45RA+ positively selected. Source of these receptors: a man aged 30 to 39 in good health.

This sequence joins TRBV25-1 and TRBJ1-3, with 8 bases matching TRBD1. CDR1 MGHDK and CDR2 SYGVNS come from the germline V gene. The ends lost 5 bases at V and 4 bases at J; junction bases unmatched: 4. The CDR3 extends over 14 amino acids. The CDR3 DNA is TGTGCCAGCAGTAATGACAGGGGAGGAAACACCATATATTTT. This translates into CASSNDRGGNTIYF.

The chain joins TRBV7-2 to TRBJ2-5, with 10 bases fitting TRBD2. V lost 3 bases and J lost 5; bases outside the gene matches: 9. Germline V CDR1 and CDR2: SGHTA, FQGNSA. The CDR3 contains 16 residues. The CDR3 DNA is TGTGCCAGCAGCTTGTTGGGACTAGCGAGGAGTGAGACCCAGTACTTC. Translation: CASSLLGLARSETQYF.

The chain carries TRBV7-3 and TRBJ2-7, with 8 positions matching TRBD1. With 1 base clipped from V and 8 bases from J, the junction kept 4 bases outside the gene matches. Germline V CDR1 and CDR2: SGHTA, FQGTGA. CDR3 length equals 13 residues. The CDR3 loop is CASSLRQGAQQYF. The CDR3 coding sequence is TGTGCCAGCAGCTTAAGGCAGGGGGCCCAGCAGTACTTC.

The rearrangement uses TRBV28 and TRBJ1-3; D is ambiguous. The CDR3 is 12 amino acids. V lost 7 bases to trimming and J lost 1 base, with 5 bases between them. CDR1 MDHEN and CDR2 SYDVKM come from the germline V gene. In nucleotides, the CDR3 is TGTGCCAGCACAGGTTCTGGAAACACCATATATTTT. It is translated as CASTGSGNTIYF.

This chain uses TRBV5-5 with TRBJ2-2, with D unclear. Germline V gene lookup returns CDR1 SGHKS and CDR2 YYEKEE (reference sequence). V lost 0 bases and J lost 5, with 5 bases in between. The CDR3 has 13 amino acids. Here the CDR3 DNA reads TGTGCCAGCAGCTTGGTGGTAACCGGGGAGCTGTTTTTT. Protein: CASSLVVTGELFF. Full variable domain (missing parts from reference TRBV5-5 and TRBJ2-2): DAGVTQSPTHLIKTRGQQVTLRCSPISGHKSVSWYQQVLGQGPQFIFQYYEKEERGRGNFPDRFSARQFPNYSSELNVNALLLGDSALYLCASSLVVTGELFFGEGSRLTVL.

J is TRBJ1-2 and V is TRBV19, with D tentatively TRBD1 (5 bases). This CDR3 is built from 13 residues. CDR1 and CDR2 (germline): LNHDA, SQIVND (reference sequence). V lost 5 bases and J 6 bases, leaving 13 bases between the germline ends. CDR3 residues: CASSAGPYDGYTF. CDR3 in DNA: TGTGCCAGTAGTGCGGGGCCCTACGATGGCTACACCTTC.

The gene calls are TRBV9 and TRBJ2-3; TRBD2 might be the D (6 bases). The CDR3 length is 15 residues. V lost 0 bases to trimming and J lost 2 bases, with 10 bases between them. Germline V gives CDR1 SGDLS, CDR2 YYNGEE. The CDR3 DNA is TGTGCCAGCAGCGTAGCTTGGGGGGACACAGATACGCAGTATTTT. Translated: CASSVAWGDTDTQYF.

This clone was recorded once. This chain connects TRBV27 to TRBJ2-1; D may be TRBD1 (5 bases). This CDR3 is built from 15 residues. Between the trimmed V and J ends, which lost 6 bases and 8 bases, there was a span of 20 bases. From germline, CDR1 is MNHEY and CDR2 SMNVEV (reference sequence). The CDR3 nucleotides read TGTGCCAGCAGCGACGACGGCCTCCTAGGGGATGAGCAGTTCTTC. It yields the protein CASSDDGLLGDEQFF.

As DNA, the CDR3 is TGTGCCAGCAGAGAGGACAGGGGTGAAGCTTTCTTT. Amino acids: CASREDRGEAFF. The gene calls are TRBV2 and TRBJ1-1, with TRBD1 identical over 9 bases. Trimming removed 6 bases from V and 7 bases from J; junction bases left unmatched: 3. Germline assignment: CDR1 SNHLY and CDR2 FYNNEI. There are 12 residues in the CDR3.

The J gene is TRBJ2-7, the V gene TRBV29-1; a weak D match, TRBD2 (6 bases). Germline V gene data show CDR1 as SQVTM and CDR2 as ANQGSEA. This CDR3 is 15 amino acids long. V lost 2 bases to trimming and J lost 1 base, with 15 bases between them. Written as DNA, the CDR3 is TGCAGCGTTGAATCTTCGGGACTGAGGTCCTACGAGCAGTACTTC. This codes for CSVESSGLRSYEQYF.

V usage is TRBV29-1 and J usage is TRBJ1-1; TRBD1 agrees at 7 bases. Germline V CDR1 and CDR2: SQVTM, ANQGSEA. V was clipped by 6 bases and J by 7 bases; unmatched bases: 11. The CDR3 is 13 residues long. The CDR3 reads CSVGTMTGIEAFF. In DNA form, the CDR3 reads TGCAGCGTCGGGACGATGACAGGGATTGAAGCTTTCTTT. Looking up the rest from reference TRBV29-1 and TRBJ1-1 gives the full variable domain: SAVISQKPSRDICQRGTSLTIQCQVDSQVTMMFWYRQQPGQSLTLIATANQGSEATYESGFVIDKFPISRPNLTFSTLTVSNMSPEDSSIYLCSVGTMTGIEAFFGQGTRLTVV.